These 12 T cell receptor beta chains originate from one sample sequenced in a study of prognosis after radiotherapy for stage I lung cancer. Starting from genomic DNA, TCR beta CDR3 was amplified through two-round multiplex PCR. Primers were specific to each TRBV and TRBJ gene in first-round PCR. One entry per CDR3 protein, called by TCRdb with MiXCR from the multiplex PCR reads. The repertoire holds more than 30,000 distinct CDR3 sequences, with 35% to 45% as singletons. Sequences were derived from PBMCs, sampled before or after stereotactic body radiation therapy (not recorded which). These receptor sequences come from a donor older than 45 with non-small cell lung cancer.

As for this clonotype: This clone may be a read error of a much larger clone one base away. This chain joins TRBV7-2 and TRBJ2-5; D perhaps matches TRBD1 (5 bases). CDR3 length: 15 residues. CDR1 is SGHTA and CDR2 is FQGNSA in the germline V gene. V dropped 0 bases and J dropped 9 bases, with 17 bases sitting between them. The CDR3 DNA is TGTGCCAGCAGCTTAGCCTGGGGCCTAGAGAAGGCCCAGTACTTC. Amino acids: CASSLAWGLEKAQYF.

Ten or more counts support this clonotype. V usage is TRBV10-3 and J usage is TRBJ2-7; maybe TRBD1 (6 bases). Germline V gene sequence: CDR1 ENHRY, CDR2 SYGVKD. Trimming took 3 bases from V and 7 from J, leaving 25 bases between them. CDR3 length: 17 amino acids. CDR3 sequence: CAISEQISGAPLEEQYF. Written as DNA, the CDR3 is TGTGCCATCAGTGAACAAATCTCAGGGGCCCCTTTGGAGGAGCAGTACTTC.

Notes on this clonotype: A read error is likely here: a far larger clone is one base away. The rearrangement uses TRBV6-4 and TRBJ2-7; D is undetermined. The germline gives CDR1 MRHNA, CDR2 SNTAGT. V was trimmed by 7 bases and J by 0 bases, leaving 10 bases between them. CDR3 length equals 13 residues. This CDR3 reads CASIEMSSYEQYF. In DNA, the CDR3 is TGTGCCAGCATTGAAATGAGCTCCTACGAGCAGTACTTC.

A remark on this clonotype: A read error likely explains this, since a far larger clone differs by one base. This sequence joins TRBV6-8 and TRBJ1-5; perhaps TRBD1 as D (6 bases). Per germline, CDR1 MNHGY and CDR2 SAAAGT. The CDR3 runs to 14 residues. CDR3 amino acids: CASSFTGINQPHHF. DNA for the CDR3: TGTGCCAGCAGCTTTACAGGGATCAATCAGCCCCATCATTTT.

In its sample, this clonotype was seen many times. The rearrangement joins TRBV18 to TRBJ2-7, with 9 bases lining up with TRBD1. Germline CDR1 KGHSH, CDR2 LQKENI. The CDR3 sequence is 15 residues long. V gave up 0 bases and J gave up 2 bases; unmatched junction bases: 2. The CDR3 DNA reads TGTGCCAGCTCACCACCGGGACAGGGAGCCTACGAGCAGTACTTC. It yields the protein CASSPPGQGAYEQYF.

This clonotype occurred once. This sequence joins TRBV5-1 and TRBJ1-2; 7 nucleotides agree with TRBD1. The CDR3 contains 13 residues. The V gene's germline CDR1 is SGHRS and CDR2 YFSETQ. V was pared by 9 bases and J by 2 bases, with 7 bases of the junction left unmatched. For the CDR3, the DNA is TGCGCCATTGCTACACAGGGGAACTATGGCTACACCTTC. It is translated as CAIATQGNYGYTF. The variable domain in full, completed from reference TRBV5-1 and TRBJ1-2, reads KAGVTQTPRYLIKTRGQQVTLSCSPISGHRSVSWYQQTPGQGLQFLFEYFSETQRNKGNFPGRFSGRQFSNSRSEMNVSTLELGDSALYLCAIATQGNYGYTFGSGTRLTVV.

The genes are TRBV12-3 or TRBV12-4 and TRBJ1-2; tentatively, D is TRBD1 (6 bases). Trimming took off 6 bases at V and 4 bases at J, with 12 bases between the two ends. The CDR3 spans 13 residues. CDR3 DNA sequence: TGTGCCAGCAGCGAAGAGGGGGGCTATGGCTACACCTTC. Its protein is CASSEEGGYGYTF.

About this clonotype itself: A much bigger clone sits one base away, suggesting this may be a read error. The CDR3 protein is CAGGRERDSHKQFF. The CDR3 nucleotides are TGTGCCGGCGGTCGGGAGAGGGACAGCCATAAGCAGTTCTTC. V usage is TRBV6-2 or TRBV6-3 and J usage is TRBJ2-1, with D possibly matching TRBD1 (7 bases). V was trimmed by 11 bases and J by 11 bases, leaving 25 bases between them. This CDR3 has 14 amino acids. The germline CDR1 and CDR2 sequences are MNHEY and SVGEGT.

A word on this clonotype: Compared with germline, one end of the junction differs, possibly owing to a read error. The chain carries TRBV28 and TRBJ2-2; a weak D match, TRBD2 (6 bases). Germline-derived CDR1 and CDR2 are MDHEN and SYDVKM. CDR3 size: 13 residues. The CDR3, as DNA: TGTGCCAGCAGCCGTTGGACCTACGGGGGGCTGTTTTTT. As protein: CASSRWTYGGLFF.

This clonotype was detected ten times or more. The rearrangement links TRBV19 to TRBJ2-5; the match to TRBD2 covers 12 bases. CDR1 is LNHDA and CDR2 is SQIVND in the germline V gene (reference sequence). This CDR3 contains 15 residues. The ends lost 4 bases at V and 5 bases at J; junction bases unmatched: 5. In DNA form, the CDR3 reads TGTGCCAGTAGTAAGCTAGCGGGGGGGTCCGAGACCCAGTACTTC. Encoded protein: CASSKLAGGSETQYF.

This clonotype came up a few times. A much larger clone differs by one base, so this may be a read error. J is TRBJ2-7 and V is TRBV18; 9 nucleotides match TRBD1. V was pared by 5 bases and J by 9 bases, with 8 bases of the junction left unmatched. Germline V gene lookup returns CDR1 KGHSH and CDR2 LQKENI. CDR3 length: 13 amino acids. This CDR3 is CASSGDRDRGQYF. The DNA for the CDR3 is TGTGCCAGCTCAGGGGACAGGGATCGCGGGCAGTACTTC.

The chain couples TRBV20-1 to TRBJ2-5, with D possibly being TRBD2 (5 bases). This CDR3 is built from 17 residues. The germline V and J ends were trimmed by 1 base and 4 bases, with 22 bases remaining between them. Germline CDR1 reads DFQATT; CDR2 reads SNEGSKA (reference sequence). The CDR3 sequence is CSARGYISVRAGETQYF. The CDR3 coding sequence is TGCAGTGCTAGAGGCTATATTAGCGTGAGGGCCGGAGAGACCCAGTACTTC.